This T cell receptor beta chain was identified during a study of glioma-infiltrating T cells after dendritic cell vaccination. Study overall: Samples are from glioblastoma patients in Phase I and II dendritic cell vaccine trials.

TCRdb's copy holds only in-frame clones and misses some; the assay was immunoSEQ multiplex PCR. This table has 85,000 to 100,000 clones, more than 80% appearing once. The sample's time point: after dendritic cell vaccination, including at tumor progression/relapse. Broader study findings: TCR clonality showed no direct relationship with survival.

A note on this clone: The antigen remains unidentified.

Sequenced material: blood, taken after dendritic cell vaccination. The origin of this receptor is a human donor with glioblastoma.

The CDR3 loop reads CASSRTGSEAFF. The CDR3 DNA reads as TGTGCCAGCAGCCGGACAGGGTCTGAAGCTTTCTTT. The chain joins TRBV5-6 to TRBJ1-1; 8 nucleotides line up with TRBD1. Germline-derived CDR1 and CDR2 are SGHDT and YYEEEE. The CDR3 runs 12 residues. The ends lost 4 bases at V and 6 bases at J; junction bases unmatched: 2.